The table lists the clone carrying this T cell receptor beta chain with a count of one. Data came from immunoSEQ multiplex PCR; TCRdb stores just in-frame clones and leaves some out. This repertoire shows over 200,000 clones, less than 90% found once; its top ten account for about 4.7%. The data are from a study of blood T cell repertoires in COVID-19. The trim removed 3 bases at V and 0 bases at J, leaving 6 bases unmatched. Per germline, CDR1 SGHDN and CDR2 FVKESK. The CDR3 runs 18 residues. The receptor was derived from a woman in her thirties who had been exposed to COVID-19. The specimen was PBMCs or T cells enriched from blood (not recorded which). The rearrangement uses TRBV14 and TRBJ2-6; 9 bases are shared with TRBD1. This CDR3 reads CASSQGQGIASGANVLTF. The CDR3 bases are TGTGCCAGCAGCCAGGGACAGGGAATTGCCTCTGGGGCCAACGTCCTGACTTTC.